Listed below are T cell receptor beta chains from one sample, sequenced in a study of cytomegalovirus exposure and HLA in healthy donors. The assay was immunoSEQ multiplex PCR, and TCRdb's table has in-frame clones only and misses some. The specimen's table records approximately 45,000 clones. Sequenced: PBMCs. These receptors were obtained from a middle-aged woman in good health and CMV-seronegative. CDR3s include the opening cysteine and the closing phenylalanine or tryptophan. D genes are given only for firm matches.

>.|TRBV19|TRBJ2-1
CASSTVRFGNEQFF
TGTGCCAGTAGTACGGTCCGGTTTGGCAATGAGCAGTTCTTC
>TRBD1|TRBV9|TRBJ1-2
CASSVGGGGGYGYTF
TGTGCCAGCAGCGTAGGAGGAGGGGGCGGCTATGGCTACACCTTC
>TRBD2|TRBV19|TRBJ2-3
CASSIGTSGGLFTDTQYF
TGTGCCAGTAGTATTGGGACTAGCGGGGGCCTATTCACAGATACGCAGTATTTT
>.|TRBV5-6|TRBJ2-1
CASSLGEEREQFF
TGTGCCAGCAGCTTGGGGGAGGAGAGAGAGCAGTTCTTC
>TRBD1|TRBV11-3|TRBJ2-5
CASSLQGAVETQYF
TGTGCCAGCAGCTTACAGGGGGCCGTAGAGACCCAGTACTTC
>.|TRBV6-1|TRBJ2-2
CASSSGPNTGELFF
TGTGCCAGCAGCTCGGGTCCGAACACCGGGGAGCTGTTTTTT
>.|TRBV5-4|TRBJ1-3
CASSFAGAVSGNTIYF
TGTGCCAGCAGCTTCGCAGGGGCTGTCTCTGGAAACACCATATATTTT
>.|TRBV6-1|TRBJ1-6
CASSVVQDSPLHF
TGTGCCAGCAGTGTGGTACAGGATTCACCCCTCCACTTT
>.|TRBV4-2|TRBJ2-1
CASSQVADTTSYNEQFF
TGTGCCAGCAGCCAAGTAGCGGACACGACTTCCTACAATGAGCAGTTCTTC
>TRBD2|TRBV30|TRBJ2-7
CAWSDPAGTYEQYF
TGTGCCTGGAGTGATCCAGCGGGAACCTACGAGCAGTACTTC
>TRBD1|TRBV5-5|TRBJ1-3
CASSPTGGSTGNTIYF
TGTGCCAGCAGCCCAACAGGGGGATCTACTGGAAACACCATATATTTT
>TRBD1|TRBV7-2|TRBJ2-7
CASVQGVGYEQYF
TGTGCCAGCGTCCAGGGGGTGGGCTACGAGCAGTACTTC
>TRBD2|TRBV5-1|TRBJ2-7
CASSGLAGSAYEQYF
TGCGCCAGCAGCGGCCTAGCGGGAAGCGCCTACGAGCAGTACTTC
>TRBD1|TRBV6-5|TRBJ2-7
CASSPNRGLDEQYF
TGTGCCAGCAGTCCGAACAGGGGGCTAGACGAGCAGTACTTC
>TRBD1|TRBV11-2|TRBJ1-1
CASSSDRVGTEAFF
TGTGCCAGCAGCTCCGACAGGGTTGGCACTGAAGCTTTCTTT
>.|TRBV15|TRBJ1-1
CATRRGFLDTEAFF
TGTGCCACCCGCCGGGGATTTTTAGACACTGAAGCTTTCTTT
>.|TRBV6-5|TRBJ2-7
CASSYSLGFNYEQYF
TGTGCCAGCAGTTACTCACTAGGGTTTAACTACGAGCAGTACTTC
>.|TRBV6-5|TRBJ1-5
CASSYGGTNQPQHF
TGTGCCAGCAGTTACGGGGGGACCAATCAGCCCCAGCATTTT
>.|TRBV19|TRBJ1-6
CASSTRQNSPLHF
TGTGCCAGTAGTACCAGACAGAATTCACCCCTCCACTTT
>.|TRBV28|TRBJ1-6
CASGGEGVNSPLHF
TGTGCCAGTGGAGGGGAGGGGGTTAATTCACCCCTCCACTTT
>.|TRBV6-9|TRBJ2-1
CASSSTGRNEQFF
TGTGCCAGCAGTTCAACGGGAAGGAATGAGCAGTTCTTC
>TRBD2|TRBV9|TRBJ2-1
CASSVGTSGGSLPYNEQFF
TGTGCCAGCAGCGTAGGGACTAGCGGGGGGTCTTTGCCTTACAATGAGCAGTTCTTC
>TRBD2|TRBV7-6|TRBJ2-1
CASSLQLAGDPFSYNEQFF
TGTGCCAGCAGCCTACAACTAGCGGGGGATCCTTTTTCCTACAATGAGCAGTTCTTC
>.|TRBV4-1|TRBJ1-2
CASSQVQSYGYTF
TGCGCCAGCAGCCAAGTGCAGTCGTATGGCTACACCTTC
>.|TRBV20-1|TRBJ1-3
CSGQGRNTIYF
TGCAGTGGCCAGGGGCGAAACACCATATATTTT
>.|TRBV7-6|TRBJ2-1
CASSFGSTGEQFF
TGTGCCAGCAGCTTCGGGTCTACCGGTGAGCAGTTCTTC
>TRBD2|TRBV6-6|TRBJ2-5
CASSYSGTGGQETQYF
TGTGCCAGCAGTTACTCCGGGACGGGGGGGCAGGAGACCCAGTACTTC
>.|TRBV5-1|TRBJ1-1
CASSLGERSWEAFF
TGCGCCAGCAGCTTGGGGGAGAGGAGTTGGGAAGCTTTCTTT
>TRBD1|TRBV15|TRBJ1-1
CATSRQGAEAFF
TGTGCCACCAGCAGGCAGGGGGCAGAGGCTTTCTTT
>TRBD1|TRBV10-3|TRBJ1-1
CAISIGTGEGRAFF
TGTGCCATCAGTATCGGGACAGGGGAAGGGAGAGCTTTCTTT
>.|TRBV7-2|TRBJ2-2
CASSLGSGTGELFF
TGTGCCAGCAGCTTAGGGTCGGGTACCGGGGAGCTGTTTTTT
>TRBD1|TRBV4-2|TRBJ1-4
CASSSTGQGHEKLFF
TGTGCCAGCAGCTCGACGGGACAGGGTCATGAAAAACTGTTTTTT
>.|TRBV2|TRBJ1-1
CASSLGRTVRTEAFF
TGTGCCAGCAGTCTAGGAAGGACTGTCCGGACTGAAGCTTTCTTT
>.|TRBV10-3|TRBJ2-5
CAISVGGPSIGDQYF
TGTGCCATCAGTGTCGGGGGGCCCTCGATAGGAGACCAGTACTTC
>.|TRBV5-1|TRBJ2-5
CASSPADSQETQYF
TGCGCCAGCAGCCCGGCGGACAGCCAAGAGACCCAGTACTTC
>TRBD1|TRBV5-6|TRBJ1-1
CASSAPGQGNTEAFF
TGTGCCAGCAGCGCCCCGGGACAGGGGAACACTGAAGCTTTCTTT
>.|TRBV5-6|TRBJ2-7
CASSLGLTYEQYF
TGTGCCAGCAGCTTGGGCCTAACCTACGAGCAGTACTTC
>.|TRBV5-5|TRBJ1-5
CASSLERNRALGPQHF
TGTGCCAGCAGCTTGGAAAGAAACAGGGCGTTGGGGCCCCAGCATTTT
>.|TRBV21-1|TRBJ2-7
CASRIEREKICEQYF
TGTGCCAGCAGAATAGAGCGGGAGAAGATCTGCGAGCAGTACTTC
>TRBD1|TRBV6-1|TRBJ2-3
CASSRTGVRDTQYF
TGTGCCAGCAGCCGGACAGGGGTAAGAGATACGCAGTATTTT
>TRBD2|TRBV11-2|TRBJ2-5
CASSLGLAVQETQYF
TGTGCCAGCAGCCTTGGACTAGCGGTCCAAGAGACCCAGTACTTC
>TRBD1|TRBV12-5|TRBJ1-2
CASGLADRGYGYTF
TGTGCTAGTGGTTTGGCGGACAGGGGGTATGGCTACACCTTC
>.|TRBV6-5|TRBJ2-2
CASRREFPGAGELFF
TGTGCCAGCAGACGGGAGTTCCCCGGGGCCGGGGAGCTGTTTTTT
>TRBD2|TRBV4-2|TRBJ2-5
CASSQDWTSGSAETQYF
TGTGCCAGCAGCCAAGACTGGACTAGCGGGAGTGCTGAGACCCAGTACTTC
>TRBD1|TRBV9|TRBJ1-2
CASRGTVSYGYTF
TGTGCCAGCAGAGGGACAGTCAGCTATGGCTACACCTTC
>.|TRBV7-8|TRBJ1-3
CASSPSGWSSGNTIYF
TGTGCCAGCAGCCCATCGGGGTGGTCCTCTGGAAACACCATATATTTT
>.|TRBV29-1|TRBJ1-4
CSVSNVLNEKLFF
TGCAGCGTTTCTAACGTACTTAATGAAAAACTGTTTTTT
>TRBD1|TRBV7-8|TRBJ2-7
CASSSAGTGAYEQYF
TGTGCCAGCAGCTCCGCCGGGACAGGAGCCTACGAGCAGTACTTC
>TRBD1|TRBV7-9|TRBJ1-2
CASSANRGPYGYTF
TGTGCCAGCAGCGCAAACAGGGGGCCCTATGGCTACACCTTC
>TRBD1|TRBV5-4|TRBJ1-1
CASSLGQGALNTEAFF
TGTGCCAGCAGCTTGGGGCAGGGGGCTCTGAACACTGAAGCTTTCTTT
>TRBD2|TRBV7-2|TRBJ2-3
CASTEGAGGGTDTQYF
TGTGCCAGCACCGAAGGAGCGGGGGGGGGCACAGATACGCAGTATTTT
>TRBD1|TRBV19|TRBJ1-5
CASSTRLTGDGNQPQHF
TGTGCCAGTAGTACTCGACTGACAGGGGATGGCAATCAGCCCCAGCATTTT